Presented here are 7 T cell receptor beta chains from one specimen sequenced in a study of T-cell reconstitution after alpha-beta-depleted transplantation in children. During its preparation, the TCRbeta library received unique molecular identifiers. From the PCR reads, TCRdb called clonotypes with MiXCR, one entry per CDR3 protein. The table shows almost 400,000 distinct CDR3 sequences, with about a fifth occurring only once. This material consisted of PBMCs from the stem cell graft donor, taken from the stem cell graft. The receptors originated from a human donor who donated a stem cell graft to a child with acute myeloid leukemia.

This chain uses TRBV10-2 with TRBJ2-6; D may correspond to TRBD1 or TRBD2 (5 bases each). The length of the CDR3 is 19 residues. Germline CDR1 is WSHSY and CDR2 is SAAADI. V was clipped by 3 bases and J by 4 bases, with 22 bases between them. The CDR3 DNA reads TGCGCCAGCAGTGACTATGACAGCTCGCCTCCGGGGGGGGCCAACGTCCTGACTTTC. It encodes CASSDYDSSPPGGANVLTF.

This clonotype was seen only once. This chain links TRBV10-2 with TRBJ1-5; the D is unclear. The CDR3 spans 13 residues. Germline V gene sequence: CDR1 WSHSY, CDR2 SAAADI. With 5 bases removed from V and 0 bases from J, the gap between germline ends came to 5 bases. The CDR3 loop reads CASSKISNQPQHF. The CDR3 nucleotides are TGCGCCAGCAGTAAGATTAGCAATCAGCCCCAGCATTTT.

CDR3 region: CASSPWDRAYEQYF. As DNA, the CDR3 is TGTGCCAGCAGCCCCTGGGACAGGGCCTACGAGCAGTACTTC. The V gene is TRBV4-2, the J gene TRBJ2-7; 9 bases map to TRBD1. Per germline, CDR1 LGHNA and CDR2 YNFKEQ. This CDR3 has 14 amino acids. V was clipped by 4 bases and J by 2 bases; unmatched bases: 3.

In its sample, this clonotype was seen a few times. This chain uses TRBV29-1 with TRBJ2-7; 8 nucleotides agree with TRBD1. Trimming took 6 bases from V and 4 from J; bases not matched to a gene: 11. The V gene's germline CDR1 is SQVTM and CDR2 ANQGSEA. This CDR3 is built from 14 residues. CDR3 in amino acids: CSVTPRTGHYEQYF. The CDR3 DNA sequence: TGCAGCGTCACTCCGCGGACAGGGCATTACGAGCAGTACTTC.

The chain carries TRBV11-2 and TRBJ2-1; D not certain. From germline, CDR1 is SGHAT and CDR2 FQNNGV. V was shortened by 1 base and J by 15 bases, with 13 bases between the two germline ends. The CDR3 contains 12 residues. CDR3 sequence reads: CASSLVGRALFF. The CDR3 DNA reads TGTGCCAGCAGCTTAGTAGGCCGGGCCCTGTTCTTC.

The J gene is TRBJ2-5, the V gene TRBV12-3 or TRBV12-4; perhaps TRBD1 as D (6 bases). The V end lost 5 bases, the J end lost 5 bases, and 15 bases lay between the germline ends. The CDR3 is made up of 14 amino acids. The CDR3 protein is CASSPRGTYETQYF. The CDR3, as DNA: TGTGCCAGCAGTCCAAGGGGGACATACGAGACCCAGTACTTC.

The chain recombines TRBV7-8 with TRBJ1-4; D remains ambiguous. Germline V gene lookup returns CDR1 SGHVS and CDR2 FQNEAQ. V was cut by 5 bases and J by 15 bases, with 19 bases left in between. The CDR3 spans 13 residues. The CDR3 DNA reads TGTGCCAGCAGCCCAACCCGTGCAGGACGGATGTTTTTT. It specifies CASSPTRAGRMFF. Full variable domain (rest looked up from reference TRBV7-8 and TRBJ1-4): GAGVSQSPRYKVAKRGQDVALRCDPISGHVSLFWYQQALGQGPEFLTYFQNEAQLDKSGLPSDRFFAERPEGSVSTLKIQRTQQEDSAVYLCASSPTRAGRMFFGSGTQLSVL.